The present T cell receptor beta chain was sequenced within a study of blood T cell repertoires in COVID-19. Study in general: The analysed material was cDNA or gDNA that came from T cells, B-cell-depleted T cells, or PBMCs.

Assay used: immunoSEQ multiplex PCR; TCRdb lists only in-frame clones, some missing. In the table there are roughly 71,000 clones, roughly 83% of which are singletons. The CDR3 length is 12 residues. V was trimmed by 5 bases and J by 0 bases, leaving 7 bases between them. CDR1 SQVTM and CDR2 ANQGSEA come from the germline V gene. The receptor was derived from a woman aged 80 or over with acute or convalescent COVID-19. This sequence joins TRBV29-1 and TRBJ1-1; D is unresolved. Sequencing was done on a sample of peripheral blood. The CDR3 DNA is TGCAGCGTTCCCTCCTTGAACACTGAAGCTTTCTTT. Its protein is CSVPSLNTEAFF. The full variable domain, with the rest looked up from reference TRBV29-1 and TRBJ1-1, is SAVISQKPSRDICQRGTSLTIQCQVDSQVTMMFWYRQQPGQSLTLIATANQGSEATYESGFVIDKFPISRPNLTFSTLTVSNMSPEDSSIYLCSVPSLNTEAFFGQGTRLTVV.